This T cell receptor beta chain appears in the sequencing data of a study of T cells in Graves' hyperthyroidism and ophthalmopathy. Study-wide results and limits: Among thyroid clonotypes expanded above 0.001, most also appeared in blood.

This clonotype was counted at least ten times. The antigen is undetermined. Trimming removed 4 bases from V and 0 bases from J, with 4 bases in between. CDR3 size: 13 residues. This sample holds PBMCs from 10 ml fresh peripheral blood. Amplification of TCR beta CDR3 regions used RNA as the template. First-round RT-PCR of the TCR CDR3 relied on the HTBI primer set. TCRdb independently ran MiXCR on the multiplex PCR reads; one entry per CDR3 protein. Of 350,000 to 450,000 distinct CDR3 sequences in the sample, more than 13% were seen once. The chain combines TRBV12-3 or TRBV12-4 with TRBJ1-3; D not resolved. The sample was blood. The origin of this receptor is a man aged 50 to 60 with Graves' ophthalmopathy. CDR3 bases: TGTGCCAGCAGTTGGACCTCTGGAAACACCATATATTTT. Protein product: CASSWTSGNTIYF.